The source of this T cell receptor (beta chain) is a study of T cells in women clearing cervical HPV infection (dated by TCRdb to between 2017 and 2018). Context from the whole study: Cases were approximately 25 women with histologically confirmed HPV16-related CIN3 or worse, including a couple of invasive cancers. The approximately 25 controls were women who cleared a single incident HPV16 infection within 12 months without developing precancer or cancer. Since HLA typing was available for only a few women, HLA type could not be ruled out as a confounder. Among cases, blood sampling occurred a median of about 150 days after lesion detection, with an interquartile range of about 85 to 200 days. Cases had a median age of almost 35 years and controls had a median age of approximately 38, with no significant differences in baseline characteristics. Blood from cases was drawn at the visit where the lesion was first identified, while blood from controls was drawn once the infection was no longer detected. Cases and controls were matched on age within five years and on year of sample collection. The parent cohort enrolled about 9,900 women aged 18 or older in Guanacaste, Costa Rica, in about 1992 to 1995 and followed the women for roughly seven years. Five blinded duplicates per group were added as quality controls, so that approximately 60 samples were obtained: about 50 participants and 10 replicates. This exploratory proof-of-principle case-control study, nested within the Guanacaste HPV Natural History Study in Costa Rica, compared TCR repertoires among women with different cervical HPV16 outcomes. Beyond this particular receptor, the publication reports: Because of the cross-sectional design, the study could not determine whether the associations came before infection or resulted from infection, and neither effector/memory subsets nor HPV-specific T cells were isolated. TCR repertoire richness was significantly higher in CIN3+ cases than in controls across sequencing depths, while evenness did not differ. Random forest classifiers that combined richness and V gene abundances separated cases from controls with an estimated AUC of less than 0.85. T-cell numbers per sample were unknown, so richness differences could reflect varying T-cell content rather than repertoire biology.

Comment on this clone: What antigen it recognizes has not been identified.

Every participant had a single incident cervical HPV16 infection, and prevalent HPV16 infections were excluded. Cervical HPV DNA was detected by MY09/MY11 PCR, and genotyping was performed by dot-blot hybridization. Fifteen mL of heparinized blood were centrifuged, and the buffy coat was split into aliquots, frozen at -30 degrees C, and then kept at -80 degrees C. QIAGEN kits were used to extract genomic DNA from the buffy coat specimens. Using the immunoSEQ assay, multiplex PCR amplified TCR beta CDR3 regions from an average of around 1,300 ng of genomic DNA per sample. Primer bias was corrected in the assay by using a complete synthetic TCR repertoire to establish an amplification baseline. The amplicons were sequenced using the Illumina platform. On the study's bioinformatics: Sequences were error-corrected by clustering with frequency ratios and a modified nearest-neighbor algorithm and were then analyzed in the immunoSEQ Analyzer with IMGT gene definitions. TCR richness and evenness were averaged over 20 rarefaction repeats at each rarefaction depth, excluding samples with fewer sequences than the depth. Relative abundances of V, D and J genes were compared between groups using Wilcoxon rank sum tests, with FDR correction applied. Blinded duplicates gave an intraclass correlation of 95.6% for TCR richness and an average of roughly 76% across under 75 gene segments. Sourced from immuneACCESS, this table was stored by TCRdb with only in-frame sequences that have V and J called. A share of the clones is absent; for the studies checked, an unresolved V gene accounts for under half, and the remainder has no known explanation. The DNA was the basis for D and trimming; V, J and clone size are from that table. The table kept for this sample lists roughly 38,000 clones. Of the sample, less than 8% is held by the ten largest clones.

The sequenced sample was blood buffy coat. This clonotype was sampled from a woman aged 18 to 75 with a cervical HPV16 infection that either progressed to CIN3+ or cleared (not recorded which).

CDR3 reads: CASSLGGSNVPQHF. The sequenced CDR3 bases are TGTGCCAGCAGCTTAGGAGGGTCAAACGTCCCC. Recombination joined TRBV7-6 with TRBJ1-5; the D gene lacks a confident call. The sequence runs out 3 residues before the end of the CDR3; the remainder is reconstructed from the germline J gene. According to the germline V gene, CDR1 reads SGHVS and CDR2 reads FNYEAQ. The CDR3 measures 14 amino acids from cysteine to phenylalanine. Sequencing covers 33 bases of the CDR3, shown here with the frame starting at base 1.